This TCR beta chain is drawn from a study of CD8+ T cells in alopecia areata. Across the study: Among treated patients, oral tofacitinib was administered at 5 to 10 mg twice daily. Severity was scored as percentage of affected scalp area in treated patients.

RNA was extracted and reverse transcribed into cDNA as the sequencing template. TCRdb keeps only in-frame clones here, not all; method: immunoSEQ multiplex PCR. The repertoire holds approximately 160,000 clones, with less than 80% as singletons. Stated treatment: oral pan-JAK inhibitor, 5-10 mg twice daily. This receptor was obtained from a human donor with alopecia areata. This specimen was CD4+ T cells sorted from blood, taken at week 24, from a patient treated with tofacitinib.

CDR3 sequence: CASSQATVRLGLSQPQHF. In nucleotides, the CDR3 is TGCGCCAGCAGCCAAGCCACCGTCAGACTTGGATTGTCTCAGCCCCAGCATTTT. The chain links TRBV4-1 to TRBJ1-5, with D unclear. The CDR3 has 18 residues. With 1 base removed from V and 6 bases from J, the gap between germline ends came to 22 bases. Germline assignment: CDR1 MGHRA and CDR2 YSYEKL.